This TCR beta chain comes out of a study of blood T cell repertoires in COVID-19. This CDR3 contains 14 residues. Trimming pared 1 base from V and 9 bases from J, leaving 13 bases between. Per the germline V gene, CDR1 is ENHRY and CDR2 is SYGVKD. A COVID-19 case had been met by exposed participants during the 2 weeks before study entry. Assay: immunoSEQ multiplex PCR; the TCRdb copy retains only in-frame clones and omits some. This sample yields about 140,000 clones, of which 84% are seen a single time; around 1.6% belongs to the top ten. The source material was PBMCs or T cells enriched from blood (not recorded which). The chain has TRBV10-3 and TRBJ2-1; D is perhaps TRBD1 (6 bases). This clonotype was sampled from a woman aged 18-29 years who had been exposed to COVID-19. CDR3 residues: CAISEWQGLGEQFF. As DNA, the CDR3 is TGTGCCATCAGTGAGTGGCAGGGGTTAGGTGAGCAGTTCTTC.